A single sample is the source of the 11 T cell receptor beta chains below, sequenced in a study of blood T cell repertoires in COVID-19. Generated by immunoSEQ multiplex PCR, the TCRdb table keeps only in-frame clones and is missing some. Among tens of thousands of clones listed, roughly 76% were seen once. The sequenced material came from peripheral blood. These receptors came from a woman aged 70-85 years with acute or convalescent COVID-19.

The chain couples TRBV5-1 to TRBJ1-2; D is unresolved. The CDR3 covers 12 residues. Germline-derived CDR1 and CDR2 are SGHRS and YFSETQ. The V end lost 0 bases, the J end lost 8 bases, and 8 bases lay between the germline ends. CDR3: CASSLDQWGYTF. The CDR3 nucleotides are TGCGCCAGCAGCTTGGATCAGTGGGGCTACACCTTC.

The CDR3 loop is CANQLSDSSNYGYTF. The CDR3 coding sequence is TGTGCCAACCAGCTATCGGACAGCTCTAACTATGGCTACACCTTC. The chain links TRBV2 to TRBJ1-2, with D maybe TRBD1 (6 bases). This CDR3 is 15 amino acids long. V was pared by 10 bases and J by 0 bases, with 18 bases between. CDR1 is SNHLY and CDR2 is FYNNEI in the germline V gene.

The CDR3 protein is CASSSVGTGNYGYTF. The CDR3 DNA reads TGTGCCAGCAGCTCCGTAGGGACAGGCAACTATGGCTACACCTTC. The genes are TRBV5-5 and TRBJ1-2; TRBD1 agrees at 8 bases. Germline assignment: CDR1 SGHKS and CDR2 YYEKEE (reference sequence). This CDR3 has 15 residues. The V gene end was trimmed by 3 bases and the J gene end by 2 bases; junction bases not matched to a gene: 6.

The CDR3 loop is CAISRDRDTGELFF. CDR3 coding DNA: TGTGCCATCAGCCGGGACAGGGACACCGGGGAGCTGTTTTTT. This rearrangement joins TRBV10-3 to TRBJ2-2; 9 bases fit TRBD1. The CDR3 loop spans 14 amino acids. V trimming: 6 bases; J trimming: 3 bases; junction bases outside the gene matches: 2. Germline CDR1 is ENHRY and CDR2 is SYGVKD.

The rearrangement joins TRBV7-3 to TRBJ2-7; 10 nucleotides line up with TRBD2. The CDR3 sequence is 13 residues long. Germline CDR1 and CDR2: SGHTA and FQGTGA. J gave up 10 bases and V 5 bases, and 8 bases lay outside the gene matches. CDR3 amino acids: CASSELAGLGQYF. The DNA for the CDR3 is TGTGCCAGCAGCGAACTAGCGGGGCTCGGTCAGTACTTC.

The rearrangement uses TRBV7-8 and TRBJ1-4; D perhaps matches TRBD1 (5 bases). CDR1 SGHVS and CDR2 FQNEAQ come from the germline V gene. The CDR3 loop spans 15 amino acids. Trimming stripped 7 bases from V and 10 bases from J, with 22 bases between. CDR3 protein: CASMPEGTLGGKLFF. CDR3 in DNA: TGTGCCAGCATGCCCGAAGGGACCCTCGGGGGAAAACTGTTTTTT.

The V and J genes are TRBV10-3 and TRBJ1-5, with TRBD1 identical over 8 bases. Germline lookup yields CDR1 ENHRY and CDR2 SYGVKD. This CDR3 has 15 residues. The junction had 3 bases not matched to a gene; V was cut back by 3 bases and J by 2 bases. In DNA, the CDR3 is TGTGCCATCAGTGATGGACAGGGAGGCAATCAGCCCCAGCATTTT. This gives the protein CAISDGQGGNQPQHF.

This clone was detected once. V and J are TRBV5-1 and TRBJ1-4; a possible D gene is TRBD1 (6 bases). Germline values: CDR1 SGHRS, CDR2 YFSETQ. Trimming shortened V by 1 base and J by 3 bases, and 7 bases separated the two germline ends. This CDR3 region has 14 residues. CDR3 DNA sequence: TGCGCCAGCAGCTTGCAGGGGTCTAATGAAAAACTGTTTTTT. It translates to CASSLQGSNEKLFF.

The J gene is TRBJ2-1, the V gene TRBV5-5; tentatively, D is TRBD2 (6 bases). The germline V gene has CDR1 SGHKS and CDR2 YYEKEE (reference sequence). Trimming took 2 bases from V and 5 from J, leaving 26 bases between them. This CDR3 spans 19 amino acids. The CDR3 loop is CASSFWAGQGGTRDNEQFF. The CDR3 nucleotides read TGTGCCAGCAGCTTTTGGGCGGGGCAGGGTGGTACGCGGGACAATGAGCAGTTCTTC. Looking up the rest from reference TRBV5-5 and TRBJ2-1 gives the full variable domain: DAGVTQSPTHLIKTRGQQVTLRCSPISGHKSVSWYQQVLGQGPQFIFQYYEKEERGRGNFPDRFSARQFPNYSSELNVNALLLGDSALYLCASSFWAGQGGTRDNEQFFGPGTRLTVL.

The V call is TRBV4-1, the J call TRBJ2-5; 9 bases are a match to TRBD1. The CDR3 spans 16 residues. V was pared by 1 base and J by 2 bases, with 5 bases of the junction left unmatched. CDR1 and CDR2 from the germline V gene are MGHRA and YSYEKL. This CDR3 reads CASSQAPGTGQETQYF. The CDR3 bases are TGCGCCAGCAGCCAAGCTCCCGGGACAGGGCAAGAGACCCAGTACTTC.

The CDR3 sequence is CASSPYGTAKPVCRAQYF. The CDR3 DNA reads as TGCGCCAGCAGTCCTTACGGGACAGCCAAACCCGTATGCCGGGCCCAGTACTTC. The chain recombines TRBV23-1 with TRBJ2-5; 7 nucleotides match TRBD1. TRBV23-1 is sorted into the ORF group, with uncertain function. With V trimmed by 4 bases and J by 9 bases, 23 bases remained unmatched. This CDR3 contains 18 residues.